This T cell receptor beta chain derives from a study of cytomegalovirus exposure and HLA in healthy donors. Background on the study: HLA-typed donors were the source of about 81 million unique TCRs held in an early data release.

Regarding donors, all were healthy bone marrow donors. Comments on this clone: Antigen unknown.

Primers for the PCR totalled 60 Vbeta and 13 Jbeta. Using immunoSEQ multiplex PCR, the repertoire was profiled, and TCRdb retains in-frame clones only, with some absent. Its clone listing holds about 210,000 clones. With 4 bases removed from V and 4 bases from J, the gap between germline ends came to 10 bases. CDR1 and CDR2 from the germline V gene are LNHNV and YYDKDF (reference sequence). The CDR3 extends over 13 amino acids. Whole-study findings and limits: When analyzed later, the rates of TCR association showed variation by HLA locus, with DRB1 the most and HLA-C the fewest. One variant, a missense change in DCLRE1C, was linked in a later analysis to TCR beta V- and J-gene trimming.

Material for sequencing was PBMCs. The sequence came from a woman between 25 and 40 years old in good health and CMV-seropositive. This rearrangement joins TRBV15 to TRBJ1-1; D not certain. Here the CDR3 reads CATSTPGFTEAFF. CDR3 nucleotides: TGTGCCACCAGCACTCCGGGGTTCACTGAAGCTTTCTTT. The full variable domain, rest sourced from reference TRBV15 and TRBJ1-1, is DAMVIQNPRYQVTQFGKPVTLSCSQTLNHNVMYWYQQKSSQAPKLLFHYYDKDFNNEADTPDNFQSRRPNTSFCFLDIRSPGLGDTAMYLCATSTPGFTEAFFGQGTRLTVV.